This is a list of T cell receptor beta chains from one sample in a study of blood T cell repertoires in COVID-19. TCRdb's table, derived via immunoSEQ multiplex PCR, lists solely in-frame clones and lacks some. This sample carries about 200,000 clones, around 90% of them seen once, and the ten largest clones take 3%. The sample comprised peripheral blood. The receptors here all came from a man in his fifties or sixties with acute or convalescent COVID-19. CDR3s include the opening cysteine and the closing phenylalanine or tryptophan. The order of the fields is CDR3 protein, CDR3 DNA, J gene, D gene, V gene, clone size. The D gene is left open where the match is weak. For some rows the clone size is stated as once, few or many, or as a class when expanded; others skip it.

CDR3: CAIRGQAQSYEQYF
DNA: TGTGCCATCAGGGGACAGGCCCAATCCTACGAGCAGTACTTC
J: TRBJ2-7
D: TRBD1
V: TRBV10-3
size: -

CDR3: CASSLRTGADEAFF
DNA: TGTGCCAGTAGTCTCCGGACAGGGGCCGATGAAGCTTTCTTT
J: TRBJ1-1
D: TRBD1
V: TRBV19
size: -

CDR3: CASTPRGDKSYEQYF
DNA: TGTGCCAGCACCCCCAGGGGGGACAAATCCTACGAGCAGTACTTC
J: TRBJ2-7
D: -
V: TRBV6-5
size: -

CDR3: CSVARRGETQYF
DNA: TGCAGCGTTGCACGAAGGGGAGAGACCCAGTACTTC
J: TRBJ2-5
D: -
V: TRBV29-1
size: once

CDR3: CASSRQNTYEQYF
DNA: TGTGCCAGCAGTCGTCAGAATACCTACGAGCAGTACTTC
J: TRBJ2-7
D: -
V: TRBV2
size: -

CDR3: CASSYGDSNQPQHF
DNA: TGTGCCAGCAGTTACGGAGATAGCAATCAGCCCCAGCATTTT
J: TRBJ1-5
D: -
V: TRBV6-2/TRBV6-3
size: -

CDR3: CASSLAGGATPGEQYF
DNA: TGCGCCAGCAGCTTGGCCGGCGGGGCGACTCCTGGCGAGCAGTACTTC
J: TRBJ2-7
D: -
V: TRBV5-1
size: -

CDR3: CASSLRTDYEQYF
DNA: TGTGCCAGCAGCTTGAGGACAGACTACGAGCAGTACTTC
J: TRBJ2-7
D: -
V: TRBV5-4
size: -

CDR3: CASSQERGLTDTQYF
DNA: TGTGCCAGCAGCCAAGAGCGGGGCCTCACAGATACGCAGTATTTT
J: TRBJ2-3
D: -
V: TRBV3-1/TRBV3-2
size: -

CDR3: CASSLETRGTYGYTF
DNA: TGTGCCAGCAGCTTAGAGACCAGGGGGACCTATGGCTACACCTTC
J: TRBJ1-2
D: TRBD1
V: TRBV7-9
size: -

CDR3: CAISGPTSGDTYEQYF
DNA: TGTGCCATCAGTGGACCGACTAGCGGGGACACCTACGAGCAGTACTTC
J: TRBJ2-7
D: TRBD2
V: TRBV10-3
size: -

CDR3: CASSQAGGESYEQYF
DNA: TGTGCCAGCAGCCAAGCCGGCGGAGAGTCCTACGAGCAGTACTTC
J: TRBJ2-7
D: -
V: TRBV4-2
size: -

CDR3: CASSQRGSATGELFF
DNA: TGTGCCAGCAGCCAGCGGGGTTCGGCCACCGGGGAGCTGTTTTTT
J: TRBJ2-2
D: TRBD2
V: TRBV5-5
size: once

CDR3: CASRRDRKNTEAFF
DNA: TGTGCCAGCAGGCGGGACAGAAAGAACACTGAAGCTTTCTTT
J: TRBJ1-1
D: TRBD1
V: TRBV6-5
size: -

CDR3: CASSLVSGTGELFF
DNA: TGTGCCAGCAGCTTAGTTTCGGGCACCGGGGAGCTGTTTTTT
J: TRBJ2-2
D: -
V: TRBV7-3
size: -

CDR3: CASSPLNPGTGRNEQFF
DNA: TGTGCCAGCAGCCCCTTAAACCCCGGGACAGGGCGGAATGAGCAGTTCTTC
J: TRBJ2-1
D: TRBD1
V: TRBV4-2
size: -

CDR3: CASRGTTEAFF
DNA: TGTGCCAGCCGCGGGACCACTGAAGCTTTCTTT
J: TRBJ1-1
D: -
V: TRBV25-1
size: -

CDR3: CASSPRQGFRETQYF
DNA: TGCGCCAGCAGTCCGCGACAGGGATTCCGAGAGACCCAGTACTTC
J: TRBJ2-5
D: TRBD1
V: TRBV23-1
size: once

CDR3: CASSLEAGGAYGYTF
DNA: TGTGCCAGCAGCTTGGAGGCAGGGGGCGCCTATGGCTACACCTTC
J: TRBJ1-2
D: TRBD1
V: TRBV5-8
size: once

CDR3: CASGLAPLAGGESEQFF
DNA: TGTGCTAGTGGTTTGGCCCCTCTAGCGGGGGGGGAAAGTGAGCAGTTCTTC
J: TRBJ2-1
D: TRBD2
V: TRBV12-5
size: -

CDR3: CATSRDGAGLSTDTQYF
DNA: TGTGCCACCAGCAGAGATGGGGCAGGGCTCAGCACAGATACGCAGTATTTT
J: TRBJ2-3
D: -
V: TRBV15
size: once

CDR3: CATGKTIGELFF
DNA: TGTGCCACCGGAAAGACAATTGGGGAGCTGTTTTTT
J: TRBJ2-2
D: -
V: TRBV7-2
size: -

CDR3: CASSPIQGAGGELFF
DNA: TGTGCCAGCAGCCCTATACAGGGGGCTGGCGGGGAGCTGTTTTTT
J: TRBJ2-2
D: TRBD1
V: TRBV9
size: -

CDR3: CASSSRTVETQYF
DNA: TGTGCCAGCAGCTCCAGGACAGTGGAGACCCAGTACTTC
J: TRBJ2-5
D: -
V: TRBV5-8
size: -

CDR3: CASSRDSAYSPLHF
DNA: TGTGCCAGCAGCCGAGACAGCGCCTATTCACCCCTCCACTTT
J: TRBJ1-6
D: -
V: TRBV6-5
size: -

CDR3: CASSPRDFRSTDTQYF
DNA: TGTGCCAGCAGCCCGCGGGACTTTAGAAGCACAGATACGCAGTATTTT
J: TRBJ2-3
D: -
V: TRBV5-6
size: -